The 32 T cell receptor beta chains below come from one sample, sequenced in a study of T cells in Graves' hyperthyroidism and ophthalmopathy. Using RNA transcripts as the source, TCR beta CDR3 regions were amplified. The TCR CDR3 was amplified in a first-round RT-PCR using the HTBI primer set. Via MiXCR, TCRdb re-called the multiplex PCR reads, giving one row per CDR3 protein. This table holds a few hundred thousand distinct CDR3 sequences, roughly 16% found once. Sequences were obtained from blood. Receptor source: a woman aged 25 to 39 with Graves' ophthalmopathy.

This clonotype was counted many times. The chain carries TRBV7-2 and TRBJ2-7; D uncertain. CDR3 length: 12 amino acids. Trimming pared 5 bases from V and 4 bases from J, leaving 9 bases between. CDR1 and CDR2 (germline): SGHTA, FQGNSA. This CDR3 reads CASSPPGYEQYF. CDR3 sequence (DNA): TGTGCCAGCAGCCCCCCGGGTTACGAGCAGTACTTC.

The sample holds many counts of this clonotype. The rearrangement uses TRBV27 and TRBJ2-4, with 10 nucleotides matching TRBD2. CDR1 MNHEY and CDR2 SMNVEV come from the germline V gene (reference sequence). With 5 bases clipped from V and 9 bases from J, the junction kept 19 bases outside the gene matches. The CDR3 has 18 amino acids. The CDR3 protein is CASSNLVAGGPVRGIQYF. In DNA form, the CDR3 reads TGTGCCAGCAGTAATCTTGTAGCGGGAGGACCTGTGAGGGGCATTCAGTACTTC.

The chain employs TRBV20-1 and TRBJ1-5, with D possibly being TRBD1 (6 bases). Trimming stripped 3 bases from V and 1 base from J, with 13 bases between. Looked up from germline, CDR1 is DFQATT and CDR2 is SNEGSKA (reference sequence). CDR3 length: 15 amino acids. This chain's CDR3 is CSARAQGLSNQPQHF. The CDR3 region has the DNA TGCAGTGCTAGGGCACAGGGCTTGAGCAATCAGCCCCAGCATTTT.

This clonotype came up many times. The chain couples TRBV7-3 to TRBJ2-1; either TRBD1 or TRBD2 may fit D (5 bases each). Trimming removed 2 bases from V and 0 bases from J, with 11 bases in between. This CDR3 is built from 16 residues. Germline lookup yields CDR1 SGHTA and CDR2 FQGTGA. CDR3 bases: TGTGCCAGCAGCTTATACTCAGGGAGCTCCTACAATGAGCAGTTCTTC. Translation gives CASSLYSGSSYNEQFF.

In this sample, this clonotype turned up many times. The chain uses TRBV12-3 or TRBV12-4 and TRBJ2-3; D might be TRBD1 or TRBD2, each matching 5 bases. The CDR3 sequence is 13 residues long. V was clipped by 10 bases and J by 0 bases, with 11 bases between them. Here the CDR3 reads CATGATSTDTQYF. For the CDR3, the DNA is TGTGCCACCGGGGCTACTAGCACAGATACGCAGTATTTT.

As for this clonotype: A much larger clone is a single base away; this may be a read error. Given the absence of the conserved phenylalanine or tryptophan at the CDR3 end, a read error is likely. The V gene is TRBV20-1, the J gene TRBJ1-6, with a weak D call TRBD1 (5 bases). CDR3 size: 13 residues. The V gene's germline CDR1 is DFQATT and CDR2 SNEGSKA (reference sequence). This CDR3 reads CTLGGANNSPLHS. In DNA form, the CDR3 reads TGCACTCTCGGAGGGGCAAATAATTCACCCCTCCACTCT.

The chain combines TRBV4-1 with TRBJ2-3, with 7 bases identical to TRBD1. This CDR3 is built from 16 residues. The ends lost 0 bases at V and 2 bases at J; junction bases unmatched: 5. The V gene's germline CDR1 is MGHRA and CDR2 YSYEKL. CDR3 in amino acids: CASSQDPGQNTDTQYF. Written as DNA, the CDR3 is TGCGCCAGCAGCCAAGACCCGGGACAGAACACAGATACGCAGTATTTT.

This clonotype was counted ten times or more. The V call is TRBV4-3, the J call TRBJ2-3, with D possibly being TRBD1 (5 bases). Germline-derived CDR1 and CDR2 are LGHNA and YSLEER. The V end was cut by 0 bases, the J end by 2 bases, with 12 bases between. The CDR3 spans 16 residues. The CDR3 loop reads CASSQDFQGYTDTQYF. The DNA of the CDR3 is TGCGCCAGCAGCCAAGATTTTCAGGGATACACAGATACGCAGTATTTT.

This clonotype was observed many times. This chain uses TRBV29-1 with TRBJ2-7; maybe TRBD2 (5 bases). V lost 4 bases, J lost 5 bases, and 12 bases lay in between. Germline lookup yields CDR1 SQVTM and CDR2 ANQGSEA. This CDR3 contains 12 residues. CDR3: CSVGFGDDEQYF. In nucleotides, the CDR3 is TGCAGCGTTGGGTTCGGGGATGACGAGCAGTACTTC.

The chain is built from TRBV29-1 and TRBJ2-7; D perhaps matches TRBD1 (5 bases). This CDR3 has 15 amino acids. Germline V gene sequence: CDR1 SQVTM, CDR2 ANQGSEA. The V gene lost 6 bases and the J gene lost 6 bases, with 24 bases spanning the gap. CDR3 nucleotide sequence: TGCAGCGTACAACACGCGACAGATTCCTTAGGCGAGCAGTACTTC. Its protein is CSVQHATDSLGEQYF.

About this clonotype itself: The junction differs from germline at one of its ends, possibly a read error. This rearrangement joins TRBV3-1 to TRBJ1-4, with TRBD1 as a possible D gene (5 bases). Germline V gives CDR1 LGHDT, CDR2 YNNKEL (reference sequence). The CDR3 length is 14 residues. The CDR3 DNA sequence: TGTGTCAGCAACCTAGACAGCGGGGATGAAAAACTGTTTTTT. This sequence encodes CVSNLDSGDEKLFF.

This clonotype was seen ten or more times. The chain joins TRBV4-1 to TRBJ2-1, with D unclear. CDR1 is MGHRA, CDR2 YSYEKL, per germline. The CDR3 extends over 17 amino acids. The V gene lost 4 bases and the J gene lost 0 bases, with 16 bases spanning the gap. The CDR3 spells CASSRAHGASSYNEQFF. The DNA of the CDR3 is TGCGCCAGCAGCCGAGCTCACGGTGCGAGCTCCTACAATGAGCAGTTCTTC.

The DNA of the CDR3 is TGTGCCACCAGCAGAGATCTATTCGGGGAATGGAGCACAGATACGCAGTATTTT. It yields the protein CATSRDLFGEWSTDTQYF. The chain recombines TRBV15 with TRBJ2-3; D may be TRBD2 (5 bases). This CDR3 is 18 amino acids long. Trimming shortened V by 0 bases and J by 0 bases, and 16 bases separated the two germline ends. Germline CDR1 and CDR2: LNHNV and YYDKDF (reference sequence).

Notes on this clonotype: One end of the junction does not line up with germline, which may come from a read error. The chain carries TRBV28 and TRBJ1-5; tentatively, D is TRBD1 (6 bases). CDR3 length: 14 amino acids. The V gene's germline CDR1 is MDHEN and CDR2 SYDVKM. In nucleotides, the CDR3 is TGTGTCAGCAGCCGACAGGTTCGCAATCGGCCCCAGCATTTT. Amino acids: CVSSRQVRNRPQHF.

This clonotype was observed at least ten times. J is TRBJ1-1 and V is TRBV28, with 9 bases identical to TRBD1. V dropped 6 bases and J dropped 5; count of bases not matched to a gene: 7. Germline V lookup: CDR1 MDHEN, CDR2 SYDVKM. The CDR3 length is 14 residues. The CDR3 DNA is TGTGCCAGCAGCCAACAGGGGGCGCTTACTGAAGCTTTCTTT. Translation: CASSQQGALTEAFF.

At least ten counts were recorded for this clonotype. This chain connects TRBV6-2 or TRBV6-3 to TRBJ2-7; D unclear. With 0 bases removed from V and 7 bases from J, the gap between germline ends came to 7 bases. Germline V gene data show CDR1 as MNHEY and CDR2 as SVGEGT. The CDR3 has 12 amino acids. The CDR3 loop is CASSYSRNEQYF. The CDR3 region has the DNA TGTGCCAGCAGTTACTCCAGGAATGAGCAGTACTTC.

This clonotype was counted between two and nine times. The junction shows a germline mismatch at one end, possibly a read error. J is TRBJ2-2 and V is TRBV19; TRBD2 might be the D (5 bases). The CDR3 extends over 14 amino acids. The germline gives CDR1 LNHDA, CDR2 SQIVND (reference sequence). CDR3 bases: TGTGCCAGCAGTAGAGGGCCTCGCACCGGGGAGCTGTTTTTT. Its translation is CASSRGPRTGELFF.

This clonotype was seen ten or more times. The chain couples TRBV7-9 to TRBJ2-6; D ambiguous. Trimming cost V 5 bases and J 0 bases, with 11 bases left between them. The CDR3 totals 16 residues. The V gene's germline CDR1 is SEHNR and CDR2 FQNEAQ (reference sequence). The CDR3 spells CASSPWIGSGANVLTF. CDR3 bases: TGTGCCAGCAGCCCGTGGATCGGCTCTGGGGCCAACGTCCTGACTTTC.

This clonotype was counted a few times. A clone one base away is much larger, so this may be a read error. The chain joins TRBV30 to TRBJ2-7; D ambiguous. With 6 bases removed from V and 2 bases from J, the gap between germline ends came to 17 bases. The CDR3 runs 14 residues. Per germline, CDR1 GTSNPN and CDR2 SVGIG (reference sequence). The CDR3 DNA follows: TGTGCCTGCCGTCCCGAGACCACTACCTACGAGCAGTACTTC. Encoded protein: CACRPETTTYEQYF.

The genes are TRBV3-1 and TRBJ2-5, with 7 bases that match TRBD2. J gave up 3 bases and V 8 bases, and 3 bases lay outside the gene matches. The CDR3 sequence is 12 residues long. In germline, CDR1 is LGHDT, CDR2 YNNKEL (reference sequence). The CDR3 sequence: CASDRGEETQYF. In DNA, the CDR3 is TGTGCCAGCGATCGGGGGGAAGAGACCCAGTACTTC.

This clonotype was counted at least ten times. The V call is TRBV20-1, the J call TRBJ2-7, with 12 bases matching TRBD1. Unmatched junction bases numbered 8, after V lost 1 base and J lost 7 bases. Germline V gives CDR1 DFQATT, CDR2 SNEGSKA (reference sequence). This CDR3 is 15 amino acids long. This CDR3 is CSARGPGQGAQEQYF. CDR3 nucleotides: TGCAGTGCTAGAGGTCCGGGACAGGGGGCGCAAGAGCAGTACTTC.

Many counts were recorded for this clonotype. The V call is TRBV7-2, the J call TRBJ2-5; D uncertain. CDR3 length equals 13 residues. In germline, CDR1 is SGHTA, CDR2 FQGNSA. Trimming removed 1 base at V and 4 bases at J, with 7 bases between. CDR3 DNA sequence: TGTGCCAGCAGCTTAGAATACGGAGAGACCCAGTACTTC. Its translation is CASSLEYGETQYF.

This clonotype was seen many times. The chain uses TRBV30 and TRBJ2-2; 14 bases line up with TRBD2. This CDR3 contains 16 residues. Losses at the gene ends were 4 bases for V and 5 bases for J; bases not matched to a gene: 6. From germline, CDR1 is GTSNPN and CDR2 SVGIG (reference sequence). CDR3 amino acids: CAWIPGLAGETGELFF. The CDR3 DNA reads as TGTGCCTGGATTCCGGGACTAGCGGGAGAGACCGGGGAGCTGTTTTTT.

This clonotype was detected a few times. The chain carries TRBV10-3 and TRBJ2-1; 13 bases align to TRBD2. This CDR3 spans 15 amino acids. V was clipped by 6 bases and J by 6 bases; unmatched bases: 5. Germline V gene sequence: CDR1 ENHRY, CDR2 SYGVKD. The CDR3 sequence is CAIRPGTSGANEQFF. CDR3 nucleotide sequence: TGTGCCATCAGGCCTGGGACTAGCGGGGCCAATGAGCAGTTCTTC.

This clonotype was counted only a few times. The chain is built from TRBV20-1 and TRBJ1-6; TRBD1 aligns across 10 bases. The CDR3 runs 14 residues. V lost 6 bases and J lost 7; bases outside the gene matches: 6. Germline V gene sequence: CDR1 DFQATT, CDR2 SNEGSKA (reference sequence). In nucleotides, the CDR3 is TGCAGTGCAGAAGAGGACAGGGGGAATTCACCCCTCCACTTT. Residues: CSAEEDRGNSPLHF.

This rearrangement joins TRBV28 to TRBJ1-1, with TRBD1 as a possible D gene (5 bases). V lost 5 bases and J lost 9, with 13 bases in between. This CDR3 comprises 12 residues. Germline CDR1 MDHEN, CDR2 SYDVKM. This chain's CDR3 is CASSGAYRKAFF. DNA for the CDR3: TGTGCCAGCAGTGGGGCTTACAGAAAAGCTTTCTTT.

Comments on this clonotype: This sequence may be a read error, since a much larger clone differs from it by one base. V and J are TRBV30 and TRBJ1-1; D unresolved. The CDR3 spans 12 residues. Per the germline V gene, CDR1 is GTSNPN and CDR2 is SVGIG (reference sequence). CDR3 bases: TGTGCCTGGAGCCACGGGTTCACTGAAGCTTCCTTT. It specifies CAWSHGFTEASF.

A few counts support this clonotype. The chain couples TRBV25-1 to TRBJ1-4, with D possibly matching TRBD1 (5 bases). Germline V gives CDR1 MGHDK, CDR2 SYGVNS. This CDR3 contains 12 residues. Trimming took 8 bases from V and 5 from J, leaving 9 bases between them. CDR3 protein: CASLGRNEKLFF. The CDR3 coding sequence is TGTGCCAGCCTGGGACGGAATGAAAAACTGTTTTTT.

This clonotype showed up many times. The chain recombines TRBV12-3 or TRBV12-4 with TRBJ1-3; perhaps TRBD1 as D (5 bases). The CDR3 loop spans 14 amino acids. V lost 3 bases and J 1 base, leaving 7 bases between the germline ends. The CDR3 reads CASSFGGSGNTIYF. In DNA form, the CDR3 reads TGTGCCAGCAGTTTCGGGGGTTCTGGAAACACCATATATTTT.

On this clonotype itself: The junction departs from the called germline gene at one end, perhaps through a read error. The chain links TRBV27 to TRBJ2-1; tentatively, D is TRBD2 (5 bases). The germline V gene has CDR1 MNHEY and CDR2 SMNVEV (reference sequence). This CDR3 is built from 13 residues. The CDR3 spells CVSSLEGYNEQFF. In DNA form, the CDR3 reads TGTGTCAGCAGTTTAGAGGGTTACAATGAGCAGTTCTTC.

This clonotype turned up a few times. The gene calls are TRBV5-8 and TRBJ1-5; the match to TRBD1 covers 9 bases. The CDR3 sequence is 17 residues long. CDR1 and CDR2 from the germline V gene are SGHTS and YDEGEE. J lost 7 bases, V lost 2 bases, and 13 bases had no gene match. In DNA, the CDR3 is TGTGCCAGCAGCTTAGAATTGGAACAGGGGGCAAGGCAGCCCCAGCATTTT. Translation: CASSLELEQGARQPQHF.

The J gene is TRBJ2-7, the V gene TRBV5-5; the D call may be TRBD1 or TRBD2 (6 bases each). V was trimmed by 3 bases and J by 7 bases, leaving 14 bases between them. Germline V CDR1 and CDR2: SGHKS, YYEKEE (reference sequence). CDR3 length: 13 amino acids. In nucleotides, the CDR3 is TGTGCCAGCAGCTCCGGAGGGGGGTTGGAGCAGTACTTC. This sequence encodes CASSSGGGLEQYF.